One sample yielded the 32 T cell receptor beta chains listed below, sequenced in a study of blood T cell repertoires in COVID-19. Method: immunoSEQ multiplex PCR; TCRdb's copy keeps in-frame clones and lacks some. Of fewer than 400,000 clones detected, around 90% appear once; the ten largest clones hold over 4.5%. Sequencing used PBMCs or T cells enriched from blood (not recorded which). These receptors all stem from a man younger than 40 who had recovered from COVID-19.

The V gene is TRBV28, the J gene TRBJ1-1, with D possibly matching TRBD1 (5 bases). The CDR3 sequence is 16 residues long. The germline V and J ends were trimmed by 4 bases and 3 bases, with 18 bases remaining between them. Germline CDR1 is MDHEN and CDR2 is SYDVKM. The CDR3 coding sequence is TGTGCCAGCAGTTCCCCGCGGGGGGGGAAGGACACTGAAGCTTTCTTT. Its protein is CASSSPRGGKDTEAFF.

This chain links TRBV6-5 with TRBJ1-4; D remains ambiguous. With 7 bases removed from V and 0 bases from J, the gap between germline ends came to 12 bases. Germline values: CDR1 MNHEY, CDR2 SVGAGI. There are 15 residues in the CDR3. The chain's CDR3 is CASIQKQSTNEKLFF. The CDR3 coding sequence is TGTGCCAGCATCCAAAAACAATCAACTAATGAAAAACTGTTTTTT.

The chain joins TRBV23-1 to TRBJ1-6; TRBD1 might be the D (6 bases). TRBV23-1 is annotated as an ORF whose role is uncertain. The CDR3 extends over 18 amino acids. Trimming took off 0 bases at V and 6 bases at J, with 18 bases between the two ends. CDR3 nucleotides: TGCGCCAGCAGTCAATCAAATAGGGGGTTCCTCACTAATTCACCCCTCCACTTT. Its translation is CASSQSNRGFLTNSPLHF.

The V call is TRBV21-1, the J call TRBJ2-6; TRBD1 reflects the table's D call only, with no check against the DNA. TRBV21-1 is shown as a pseudogene. This CDR3 comprises 19 residues. The CDR3 is CASSKALGRGKTGANVLTF. CDR3 DNA: TGTGCCAGCAGCAAAGCACTGGGCAGGGGGAAAACTGGGGCCAACGTCCTGACTTTC.

The V gene is TRBV3-1 (or the pseudogene TRBV3-2), the J gene TRBJ2-7, with D unclear. The CDR3 totals 12 residues. V lost 2 bases to trimming and J lost 9 bases, with 11 bases between them. The germline V gene has CDR1 LGHDT and CDR2 YNNKEL (reference sequence). The CDR3 region has the DNA TGTGCCAGCAGCCAAAAACTAACGCGGCAGTACTTC. The encoded protein is CASSQKLTRQYF.

The chain joins TRBV19 to TRBJ1-3; 7 bases line up with TRBD1. CDR3 size: 14 residues. V dropped 9 bases and J dropped 0; count of bases not matched to a gene: 5. The germline V gene encodes CDR1 LNHDA and CDR2 SQIVND (reference sequence). CDR3 in amino acids: CASKSGGSGNTIYF. Here the CDR3 DNA reads TGTGCCAGCAAATCAGGGGGCTCTGGAAACACCATATATTTT.

The genes are TRBV7-9 and TRBJ1-6; no definite D call. Per germline, CDR1 SEHNR and CDR2 FQNEAQ (reference sequence). V was trimmed by 6 bases and J by 10 bases, leaving 13 bases between them. The CDR3 runs 13 residues. The CDR3 nucleotides read TGTGCCAGCAGAGTCGAAGTAGAGTCACCCCTCCACTTT. Residues: CASRVEVESPLHF.

The chain uses TRBV28 and TRBJ2-7; D is unresolved. CDR3 length equals 13 residues. CDR1 and CDR2 (germline): MDHEN, SYDVKM. Trimming cost V 4 bases and J 0 bases, with 7 bases left between them. CDR3 in DNA: TGTGCCAGCAGTTCCCTGAGCTCCTACGAGCAGTACTTC. It is translated as CASSSLSSYEQYF. Drawing the rest from reference TRBV28 and TRBJ2-7, the complete variable domain is DVKVTQSSRYLVKRTGEKVFLECVQDMDHENMFWYRQDPGLGLRLIYFSYDVKMKEKGDIPEGYSVSREKKERFSLILESASTNQTSMYLCASSSLSSYEQYFGPGTRLTVT.

The rearrangement links TRBV27 to TRBJ2-7; D unclear. The CDR3 covers 11 residues. Germline assignment: CDR1 MNHEY and CDR2 SMNVEV (reference sequence). Trimming cost V 4 bases and J 3 bases, with 4 bases left between them. The CDR3 region has the DNA TGTGCCAGCAGTTCAGACTACGAGCAGTACTTC. Amino acids: CASSSDYEQYF.

The rearrangement joins TRBV6-2 or TRBV6-3 to TRBJ2-7, with 8 bases matching TRBD2. The CDR3 has 15 residues. J gave up 0 bases and V 5 bases, and 6 bases lay outside the gene matches. Germline CDR1 is MNHEY and CDR2 is SVGEGT. The CDR3 spells CASSRGGLNSYEQYF. The CDR3 DNA is TGTGCCAGCAGTCGGGGGGGCCTCAACTCCTACGAGCAGTACTTC.

The rearrangement joins TRBV6-2 or TRBV6-3 to TRBJ2-1, with TRBD2 identical over 10 bases. The trim removed 1 base at V and 5 bases at J, leaving 2 bases unmatched. This CDR3 contains 15 residues. CDR1 and CDR2 from the germline V gene are MNHEY and SVGEGT. This CDR3 is CASSYWLAGDNEQFF. The CDR3 DNA reads TGTGCCAGCAGTTACTGGCTAGCGGGGGACAATGAGCAGTTCTTC.

CDR3 in amino acids: CASSSRGQLGSTEAFF. For the CDR3, the DNA is TGTGCCAGCAGCTCCCGAGGGCAGCTAGGAAGCACTGAAGCTTTCTTT. V is TRBV7-9 and J is TRBJ1-1; D unclear. V was cut by 4 bases and J by 4 bases, with 19 bases left in between. The CDR3 is 16 residues long. Looked up from germline, CDR1 is SEHNR and CDR2 is FQNEAQ (reference sequence).

The CDR3 DNA follows: TGTGCCAGCAGCTTAGTAGGACAGCTTCCTCTAGGTGAAAAACTGTTTTTT. It codes for CASSLVGQLPLGEKLFF. The chain combines TRBV11-2 with TRBJ1-4; possible D gene TRBD1, 6 bases. V was trimmed by 1 base and J by 7 bases, leaving 19 bases between them. CDR1 is SGHAT, CDR2 FQNNGV, per germline. The CDR3 loop spans 17 amino acids.

This clone has a single count. The chain has TRBV27 and TRBJ1-5; D remains unclear. V lost 2 bases and J lost 5, with 10 bases in between. Germline V gives CDR1 MNHEY, CDR2 SMNVEV (reference sequence). The CDR3 extends over 14 amino acids. Written as DNA, the CDR3 is TGTGCCAGCAGTTTAGCACAGAATTATCAGCCCCAGCATTTT. Translated: CASSLAQNYQPQHF.

V gene TRBV15 combines with J gene TRBJ1-3; 9 positions agree with TRBD1. Losses at the gene ends were 0 bases for V and 6 bases for J; bases not matched to a gene: 9. The CDR3 totals 17 residues. Germline CDR1 LNHNV, CDR2 YYDKDF (reference sequence). CDR3 loop: CATSREPTGTGSNTIYF. The CDR3 nucleotides are TGTGCCACCAGCAGAGAACCCACCGGGACAGGGTCAAACACCATATATTTT.

V gene TRBV10-2 combines with J gene TRBJ2-5; possibly TRBD1 for D (5 bases). Germline V lookup: CDR1 WSHSY, CDR2 SAAADI. Trimming removed 1 base from V and 5 bases from J, with 17 bases in between. This CDR3 is built from 16 residues. DNA of the CDR3: TGCGCCAGCAGTGAGTTTCGGACACCCCTTGGGGAGACCCAGTACTTC. This sequence encodes CASSEFRTPLGETQYF.

This clone was seen only once. Other DNA sequences in the same sample also yield this CDR3. This sequence joins TRBV24-1 and TRBJ1-3; D is uncertain. V gave up 4 bases and J gave up 0 bases, with 9 bases separating them. Per the germline V gene, CDR1 is KGHDR and CDR2 is SFDVKD. This CDR3 has 15 amino acids. CDR3 residues: CATSDPRSSGNTIYF. The CDR3 DNA is TGTGCCACCAGTGACCCTCGGAGCTCTGGAAACACCATATATTTT.

This chain connects TRBV10-3 to TRBJ1-2, with D unresolved. From germline, CDR1 is ENHRY and CDR2 SYGVKD. V shed 4 bases and J shed 4 bases, with 10 bases lying between them. This CDR3 has 13 amino acids. The CDR3 nucleotides are TGTGCCATCAGTGGCGCGGATACCTATGGCTACACCTTC. Amino acids: CAISGADTYGYTF.

The chain combines TRBV6-5 with TRBJ2-3; D is perhaps TRBD2 (5 bases). This CDR3 comprises 15 residues. Germline CDR1 MNHEY, CDR2 SVGAGI. V dropped 7 bases and J dropped 4 bases, with 18 bases sitting between them. CDR3 loop: CASNPWGEGADTQYF. The CDR3 nucleotides read TGTGCCAGCAACCCCTGGGGAGAGGGAGCAGATACGCAGTATTTT.

The V and J genes are TRBV15 and TRBJ1-6, with D maybe TRBD1 (6 bases). This CDR3 has 17 amino acids. V was shortened by 2 bases and J by 4 bases, with 15 bases between the two germline ends. Germline V gene sequence: CDR1 LNHNV, CDR2 YYDKDF (reference sequence). CDR3: CATSRTQGNPYNSPLHF. The CDR3 DNA sequence: TGTGCCACCAGCAGAACCCAGGGGAATCCTTATAATTCACCCCTCCACTTT.

In this sample, this clone turned up once. J is TRBJ2-7 and V is TRBV28; 10 bases fit TRBD1. CDR1 MDHEN and CDR2 SYDVKM come from the germline V gene. With V trimmed by 6 bases and J by 3 bases, 5 bases remained unmatched. The CDR3 sequence is 14 residues long. The CDR3 sequence: CASRETGGLYEQYF. The CDR3 coding sequence is TGTGCCAGCAGGGAGACAGGGGGCCTCTACGAGCAGTACTTC. The variable domain in full, with the rest retrieved from reference TRBV28 and TRBJ2-7, is DVKVTQSSRYLVKRTGEKVFLECVQDMDHENMFWYRQDPGLGLRLIYFSYDVKMKEKGDIPEGYSVSREKKERFSLILESASTNQTSMYLCASRETGGLYEQYFGPGTRLTVT.

This rearrangement joins TRBV19 to TRBJ1-2; D unclear. CDR1 LNHDA and CDR2 SQIVND come from the germline V gene (reference sequence). Trimming took off 4 bases at V and 3 bases at J, with 12 bases between the two ends. The CDR3 is made up of 14 amino acids. DNA of the CDR3: TGTGCCAGTAGTACTCCGTCGCTATACTATGGCTACACCTTC. Protein: CASSTPSLYYGYTF.

The V and J genes are TRBV18 and TRBJ2-1; 13 positions agree with TRBD2. CDR1 and CDR2 (germline): KGHSH, LQKENI. The length of the CDR3 is 18 residues. The trim removed 3 bases at V and 0 bases at J, leaving 5 bases unmatched. The CDR3 bases are TGTGCCAGCTCACCGAGGACTAGCGGGGGTAGCTCCTACAATGAGCAGTTCTTC. This sequence encodes CASSPRTSGGSSYNEQFF.

The chain uses TRBV19 and TRBJ1-4; D is perhaps TRBD1 (6 bases). The CDR3 is 13 residues long. V lost 9 bases and J 6 bases, leaving 14 bases between the germline ends. Germline V gives CDR1 LNHDA, CDR2 SQIVND (reference sequence). DNA for the CDR3: TGTGCCAGCGAGGGGGATCGGGATGAAAAACTGTTTTTT. Translated: CASEGDRDEKLFF.

This clone has a single count. This rearrangement joins TRBV18 to TRBJ2-5, with 14 bases lining up with TRBD2. The V gene end was trimmed by 5 bases and the J gene end by 7 bases; junction bases not matched to a gene: 18. The CDR3 is made up of 19 amino acids. Germline V gene lookup returns CDR1 KGHSH and CDR2 LQKENI. As DNA, the CDR3 is TGTGCCAGCTCATCATCGGGACTAGCGGGGGCCGGGCAGTTTCGGACCCAGTACTTC. It is translated as CASSSSGLAGAGQFRTQYF.

This clone showed up just a few times. The chain carries TRBV5-4 and TRBJ2-7; D is possibly TRBD2 (6 bases). This CDR3 spans 16 amino acids. Trimming shortened V by 2 bases and J by 3 bases, and 18 bases separated the two germline ends. The germline gives CDR1 SGHNT, CDR2 YYREEE (reference sequence). DNA of the CDR3: TGTGCCAGCAGCTTTGGGGGGACCGGGACGATCTACGAGCAGTACTTC. Residues: CASSFGGTGTIYEQYF.

The chain joins TRBV2 to TRBJ2-1, with 7 bases that match TRBD1. The ends lost 6 bases at V and 9 bases at J; junction bases unmatched: 11. The V gene's germline CDR1 is SNHLY and CDR2 FYNNEI. The CDR3 contains 14 residues. The DNA for the CDR3 is TGTGCCAGCAGCGCCTCCGGACAGGTGGGTGAGCAGTTCTTC. Encoded protein: CASSASGQVGEQFF.

Within the sample, this clone is medium-sized. The J gene is TRBJ1-2, the V gene TRBV9, with 12 nucleotides matching TRBD1. V gave up 3 bases and J gave up 4 bases; unmatched junction bases: 10. CDR3 size: 17 residues. From germline, CDR1 is SGDLS and CDR2 YYNGEE. The CDR3 sequence is CASSDRDRGLAGYGYTF. The DNA for the CDR3 is TGTGCCAGCAGCGACCGGGACAGGGGGCTCGCGGGCTATGGCTACACCTTC.

The chain joins TRBV5-6 to TRBJ2-3, with D possibly matching TRBD1 (6 bases). Germline CDR1 and CDR2: SGHDT and YYEEEE. V was clipped by 2 bases and J by 2 bases, with 15 bases between them. The CDR3 loop spans 16 amino acids. The CDR3 sequence is CASSFDTGSITDTQYF. The CDR3 region has the DNA TGTGCCAGCAGCTTCGACACAGGGTCGATCACAGATACGCAGTATTTT.

J is TRBJ1-1 and V is TRBV12-3 or TRBV12-4; D might be TRBD1 (6 bases). The CDR3 length is 12 residues. With 6 bases removed from V and 3 bases from J, the gap between germline ends came to 8 bases. The CDR3 loop reads CASRRQDTEAFF. The CDR3 bases are TGTGCCAGCAGACGACAGGACACTGAAGCTTTCTTT.

This chain uses TRBV5-3 with TRBJ1-6; no firm D call. TRBV5-3 belongs to the ORF category, with a function that is uncertain. The CDR3 sequence is 13 residues long. V shed 2 bases and J shed 9 bases, with 9 bases lying between them. Written as DNA, the CDR3 is TGTGCCAGAAGCTTCGGTTCGGTTTCACCCCTCCACTTT. As protein: CARSFGSVSPLHF.

This clone has just one count. A junction boundary mismatches the germline segment, possibly from a read error. CDR3 region: CASSEGTGIRTPPF. The CDR3 nucleotides read TGTGCCAGCAGTGAAGGGACAGGAATACGGACTCCCCCTTTC. The V call is TRBV2, the J call TRBJ1-2; 7 bases map to TRBD1. The CDR3 length is 14 residues. Germline CDR1 reads SNHLY; CDR2 reads FYNNEI.